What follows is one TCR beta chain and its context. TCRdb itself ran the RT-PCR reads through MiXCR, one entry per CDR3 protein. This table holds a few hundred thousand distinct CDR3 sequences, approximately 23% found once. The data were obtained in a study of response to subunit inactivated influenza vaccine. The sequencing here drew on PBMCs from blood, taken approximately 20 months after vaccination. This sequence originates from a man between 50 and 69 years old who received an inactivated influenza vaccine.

CDR3 in DNA: TGTGCCAGCTCACCAGGGACAGGAAAGACCTACGAGCAGTACTTC. It encodes CASSPGTGKTYEQYF. This chain joins TRBV18 and TRBJ2-7; TRBD1 aligns across 8 bases. Trimming removed 2 bases from V and 2 bases from J; junction bases left unmatched: 5. Germline CDR1 reads KGHSH; CDR2 reads LQKENI. The CDR3 runs to 15 residues. Drawing the rest from reference TRBV18 and TRBJ2-7, the complete variable domain is NAGVMQNPRHLVRRRGQEARLRCSPMKGHSHVYWYRQLPEEGLKFMVYLQKENIIDESGMPKERFSAEFPKEGPSILRIQQVVRGDSAAYFCASSPGTGKTYEQYFGPGTRLTVT.